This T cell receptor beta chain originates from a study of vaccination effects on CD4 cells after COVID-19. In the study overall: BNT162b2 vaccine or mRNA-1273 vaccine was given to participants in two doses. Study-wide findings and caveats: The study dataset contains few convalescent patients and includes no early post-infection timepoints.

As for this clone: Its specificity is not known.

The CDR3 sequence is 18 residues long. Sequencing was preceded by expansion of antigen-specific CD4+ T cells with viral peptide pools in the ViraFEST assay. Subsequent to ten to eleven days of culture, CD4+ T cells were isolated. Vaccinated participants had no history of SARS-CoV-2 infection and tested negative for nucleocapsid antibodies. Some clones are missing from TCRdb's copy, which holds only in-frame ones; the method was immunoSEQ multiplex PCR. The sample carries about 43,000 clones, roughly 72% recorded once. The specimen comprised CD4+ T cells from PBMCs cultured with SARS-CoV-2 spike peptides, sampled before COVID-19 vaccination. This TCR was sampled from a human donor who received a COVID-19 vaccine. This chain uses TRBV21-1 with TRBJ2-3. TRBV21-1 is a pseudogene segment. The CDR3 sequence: CASSCRTTRTLSTDTQYF. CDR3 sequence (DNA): TGTGCCAGCAGCTGCCGCACCACCCGCACACTTAGCACAGATACGCAGTATTTT.